This T cell receptor beta chain was recovered during a study of beta chain features in type 1 diabetes. Findings of the study overall: Since sequencing was performed on cDNA, cells with high TCR expression could be over-represented. TCRB CDR3s from Type 1 diabetes patients were moderately but significantly shorter in all four CD4+ subsets. When VDJ junctions were examined, type 1 diabetes patients showed fewer insertions and more deletions.

The authors sorted CD4+ naive, central memory, regulatory and stem cell-like memory cells via CD45RO/CCR7/CD25/CD127/CD95/CD27. This clone was recorded only once. Its cognate antigen is unknown. Expressed TCRB transcripts were sequenced because the entire RNA isolate underwent reverse transcription. TCRdb's table, derived via immunoSEQ multiplex PCR, lists solely in-frame clones and lacks some. The repertoire includes over 40,000 clones, roughly 70% of them detected once, and more than 2% sits in the top ten. The receptor's source is a woman between 18 and 29 years old with type 1 diabetes. Source material: Tregs from blood.

The CDR3 DNA reads TGTGCAAGTAAGGTGGCAGGTTTATCCTACGAGCAGTACTTC. Protein sequence: CASKVAGLSYEQYF. The chain uses TRBV2 and TRBJ2-5; no definite D call. The end of the DNA is better explained by TRBJ2-7, so the J call may be wrong. The CDR3 spans 14 residues. Germline V lookup: CDR1 SNHLY, CDR2 FYNNEI.